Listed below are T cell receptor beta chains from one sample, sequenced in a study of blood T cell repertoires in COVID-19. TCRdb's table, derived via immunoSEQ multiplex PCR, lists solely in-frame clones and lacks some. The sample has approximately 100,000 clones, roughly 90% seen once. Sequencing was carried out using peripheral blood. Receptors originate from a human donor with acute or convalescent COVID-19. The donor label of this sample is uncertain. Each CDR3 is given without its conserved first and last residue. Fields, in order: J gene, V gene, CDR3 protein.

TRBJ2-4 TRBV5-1 ASSLAGTENIQY
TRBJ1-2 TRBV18 ASSSDRAYGYT
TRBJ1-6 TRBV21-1 ASSQGLDNSPLH
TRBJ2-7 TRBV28 ASSFVGTYEQY
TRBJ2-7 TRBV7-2 ASSQGQDYEQY
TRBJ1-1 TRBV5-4 ASSLLQGASTEAF
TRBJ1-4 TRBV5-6 ASSQQGGEKLF
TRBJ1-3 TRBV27 ASSDTGGTGNTIY
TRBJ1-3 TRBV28 ASTHHGYSGNTIY
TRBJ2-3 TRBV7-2 ASSTNRVSTDTQY
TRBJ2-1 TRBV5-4 ASSLGQPGNEQF
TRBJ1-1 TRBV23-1 ASSHIDRAATEAF
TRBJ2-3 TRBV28 ASEGFTDTQY
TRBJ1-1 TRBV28 ASRDNRAGTEAF
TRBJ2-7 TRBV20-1 SASHSNSYEQY
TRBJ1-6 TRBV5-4 ASSSNRGLGSPLH
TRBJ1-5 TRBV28 ASSSGQGSNQPQH
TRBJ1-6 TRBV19 ASRTGTSGSPLH
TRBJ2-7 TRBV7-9 ASSRDVWEQY
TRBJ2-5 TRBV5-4 ASSRNRGQETQY
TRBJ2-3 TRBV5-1 ASSTGQRYTDTQY
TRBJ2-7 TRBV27 ASSLYQGSYEQY
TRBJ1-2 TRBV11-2 ASSTGFGYT
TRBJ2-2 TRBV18 ASSRSPGTPHLTGELF
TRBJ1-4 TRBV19 ASRGYNRGDEKLF
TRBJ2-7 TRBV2 ASSGSRDLYEQY
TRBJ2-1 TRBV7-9 ASSWLKGTSGSSNEQF
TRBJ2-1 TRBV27 ASSLGSSGEQF